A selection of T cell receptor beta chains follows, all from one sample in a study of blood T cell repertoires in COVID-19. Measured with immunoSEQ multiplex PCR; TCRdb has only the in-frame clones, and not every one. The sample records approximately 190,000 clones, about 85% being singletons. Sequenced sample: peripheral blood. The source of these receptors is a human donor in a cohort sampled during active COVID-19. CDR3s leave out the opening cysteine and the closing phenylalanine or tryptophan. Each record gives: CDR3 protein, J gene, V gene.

cdr3_aa: ASTVQGGLDGYT
j_call: TRBJ1-2
v_call: TRBV28

cdr3_aa: ASSIQTGNTIY
j_call: TRBJ1-3
v_call: TRBV19

cdr3_aa: ASSLSDRGHEKLF
j_call: TRBJ1-4
v_call: TRBV3-1/TRBV3-2

cdr3_aa: ASSLLADNEQF
j_call: TRBJ2-1
v_call: TRBV5-1

cdr3_aa: ASSPSGQAGGAYGYT
j_call: TRBJ1-2
v_call: TRBV28

cdr3_aa: ASSPGQGPGGEQF
j_call: TRBJ2-1
v_call: TRBV7-6

cdr3_aa: ASSEDRLGGYT
j_call: TRBJ1-2
v_call: TRBV6-4

cdr3_aa: ASSQADLNTIY
j_call: TRBJ1-3
v_call: TRBV3-1/TRBV3-2

cdr3_aa: ASSLSVRSGTLH
j_call: TRBJ1-6
v_call: TRBV5-1

cdr3_aa: ASSEQGLSNTEAF
j_call: TRBJ1-1
v_call: TRBV2

cdr3_aa: ALSPGQVYGYT
j_call: TRBJ1-2
v_call: TRBV15

cdr3_aa: ASSFLATSSYEQY
j_call: TRBJ2-7
v_call: TRBV27

cdr3_aa: ASIPGQGPPGEQF
j_call: TRBJ2-1
v_call: TRBV19